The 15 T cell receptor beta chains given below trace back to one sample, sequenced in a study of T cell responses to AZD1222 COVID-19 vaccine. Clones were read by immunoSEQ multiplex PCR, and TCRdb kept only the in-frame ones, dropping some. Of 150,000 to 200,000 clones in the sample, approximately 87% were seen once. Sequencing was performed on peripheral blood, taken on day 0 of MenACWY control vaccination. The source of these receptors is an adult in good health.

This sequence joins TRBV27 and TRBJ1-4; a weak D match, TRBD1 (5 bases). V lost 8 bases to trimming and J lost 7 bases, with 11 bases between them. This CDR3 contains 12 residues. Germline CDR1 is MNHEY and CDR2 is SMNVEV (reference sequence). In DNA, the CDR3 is TGTGCCAGCGGACAAAATGGTGAAAAACTGTTTTTT. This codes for CASGQNGEKLFF.

For the CDR3, the DNA is TGTGCCAGCAGCCGACAGGGGGGAGAGACCCAGTACTTC. Amino acid sequence: CASSRQGGETQYF. V and J are TRBV6-6 and TRBJ2-5, with TRBD1 identical over 9 bases. The V gene's germline CDR1 is MNHNY and CDR2 SVGAGI (reference sequence). This CDR3 is 13 amino acids long. The J segment lost 4 bases and the V segment lost 6 bases, leaving 3 bases of the junction unmatched.

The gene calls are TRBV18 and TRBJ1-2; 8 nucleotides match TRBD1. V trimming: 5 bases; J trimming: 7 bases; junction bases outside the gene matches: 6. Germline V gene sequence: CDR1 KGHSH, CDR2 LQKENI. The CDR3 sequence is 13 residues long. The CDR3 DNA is TGTGCCAGCTCATTGGACAGGGATTCTGGCTACACCTTC. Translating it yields CASSLDRDSGYTF.

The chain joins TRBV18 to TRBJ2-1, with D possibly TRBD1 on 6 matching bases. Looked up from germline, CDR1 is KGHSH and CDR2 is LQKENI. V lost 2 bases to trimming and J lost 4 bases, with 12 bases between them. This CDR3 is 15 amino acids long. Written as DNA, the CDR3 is TGTGCCAGCTCACCAGCGTGGGGGCGGTACAATGAGCAGTTCTTC. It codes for CASSPAWGRYNEQFF.

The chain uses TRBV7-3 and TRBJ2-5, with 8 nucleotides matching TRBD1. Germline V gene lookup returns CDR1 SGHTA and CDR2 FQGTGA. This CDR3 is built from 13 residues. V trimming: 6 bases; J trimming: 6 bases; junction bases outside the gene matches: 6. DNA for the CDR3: TGTGCCAGCAGTCCAGGGGGCACTAAGACCCAGTACTTC. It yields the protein CASSPGGTKTQYF.

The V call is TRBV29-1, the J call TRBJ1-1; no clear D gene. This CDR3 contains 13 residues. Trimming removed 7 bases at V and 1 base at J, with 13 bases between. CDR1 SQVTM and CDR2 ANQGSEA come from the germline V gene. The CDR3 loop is CSDPTHANTEAFF. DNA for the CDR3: TGCAGCGATCCAACCCACGCGAACACTGAAGCTTTCTTT.

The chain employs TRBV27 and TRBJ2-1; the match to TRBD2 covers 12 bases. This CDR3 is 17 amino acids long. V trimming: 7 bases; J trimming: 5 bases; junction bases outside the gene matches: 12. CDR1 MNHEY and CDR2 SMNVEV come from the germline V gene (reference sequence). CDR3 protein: CASTLASGGAYDNEQFF. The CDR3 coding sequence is TGTGCCAGCACATTGGCTAGCGGGGGGGCGTACGACAATGAGCAGTTCTTC.

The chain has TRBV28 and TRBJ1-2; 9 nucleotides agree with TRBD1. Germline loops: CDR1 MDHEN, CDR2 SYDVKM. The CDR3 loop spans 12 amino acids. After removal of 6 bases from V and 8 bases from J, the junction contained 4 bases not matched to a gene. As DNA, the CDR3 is TGTGCCAGCAGGGGACAGGGTAGAGGCTACACCTTC. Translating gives CASRGQGRGYTF.

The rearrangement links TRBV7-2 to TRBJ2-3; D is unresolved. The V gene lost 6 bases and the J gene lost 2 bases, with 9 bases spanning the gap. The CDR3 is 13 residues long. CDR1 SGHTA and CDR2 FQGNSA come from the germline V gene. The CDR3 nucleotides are TGTGCCAGCAGGACCCCCCCCACAGATACGCAGTATTTT. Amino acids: CASRTPPTDTQYF. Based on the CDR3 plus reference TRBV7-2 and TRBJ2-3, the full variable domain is GAGVSQSPSNKVTEKGKDVELRCDPISGHTALYWYRQSLGQGLEFLIYFQGNSAPDKSGLPSDRFSAERTGGSVSTLTIQRTQQEDSAVYLCASRTPPTDTQYFGPGTRLTVL.

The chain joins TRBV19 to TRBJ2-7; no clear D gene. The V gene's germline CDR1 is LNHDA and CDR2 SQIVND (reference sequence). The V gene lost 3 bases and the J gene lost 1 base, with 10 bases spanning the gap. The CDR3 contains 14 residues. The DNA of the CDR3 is TGTGCCAGTAGTATGATGCTAGAGTCCTACGAGCAGTACTTC. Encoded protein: CASSMMLESYEQYF. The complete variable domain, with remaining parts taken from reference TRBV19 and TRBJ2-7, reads DGGITQSPKYLFRKEGQNVTLSCEQNLNHDAMYWYRQDPGQGLRLIYYSQIVNDFQKGDIAEGYSVSREKKESFPLTVTSAQKNPTAFYLCASSMMLESYEQYFGPGTRLTVT.

Here the CDR3 reads CASKDRGHGGELFF. The CDR3 DNA is TGTGCCAGCAAGGACAGGGGGCATGGCGGGGAGCTGTTTTTT. The V gene is TRBV27, the J gene TRBJ2-2; 11 positions match TRBD1. V shed 7 bases, J shed 7 bases, and the junction held 5 bases outside the gene matches. The germline CDR1 and CDR2 sequences are MNHEY and SMNVEV (reference sequence). The CDR3 spans 14 residues.

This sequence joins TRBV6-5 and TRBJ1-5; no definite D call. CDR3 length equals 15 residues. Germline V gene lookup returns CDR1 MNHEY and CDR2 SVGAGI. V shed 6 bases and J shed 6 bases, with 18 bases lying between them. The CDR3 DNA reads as TGTGCCAGCAGCCGAGACCGTAGAGTCAGTCAGCCCCAGCATTTT. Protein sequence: CASSRDRRVSQPQHF.

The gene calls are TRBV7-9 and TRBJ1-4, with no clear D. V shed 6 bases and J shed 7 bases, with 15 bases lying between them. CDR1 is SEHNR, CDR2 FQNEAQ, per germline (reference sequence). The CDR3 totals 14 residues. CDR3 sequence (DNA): TGTGCCAGCAGTTACGGTCCAGAAGGTGAAAAACTGTTTTTT. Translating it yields CASSYGPEGEKLFF.

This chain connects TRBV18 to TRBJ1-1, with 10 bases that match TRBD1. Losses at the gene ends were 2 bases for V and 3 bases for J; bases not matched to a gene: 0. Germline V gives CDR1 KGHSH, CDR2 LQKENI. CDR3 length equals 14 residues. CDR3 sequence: CASSPGTGDTEAFF. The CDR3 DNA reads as TGTGCCAGCTCACCAGGGACAGGGGACACTGAAGCTTTCTTT.

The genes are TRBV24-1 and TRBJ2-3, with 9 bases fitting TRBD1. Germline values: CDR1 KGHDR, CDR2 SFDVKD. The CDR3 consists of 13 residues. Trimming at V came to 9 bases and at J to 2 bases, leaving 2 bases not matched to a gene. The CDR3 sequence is CATGDRVTDTQYF. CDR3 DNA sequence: TGTGCCACCGGGGACAGGGTCACAGATACGCAGTATTTT.